The sequence of this T cell receptor (beta chain) was determined in a study of blood T cell repertoires in COVID-19. Across the whole study: Samples representing acute and convalescent COVID-19 were sourced from the United States, Italy and Spain. PBMCs, B-cell-depleted T cells, or T cells were the source of the cDNA or gDNA that made up the material.

Trimming took 3 bases from V and 9 from J; bases not matched to a gene: 8. The CDR3 totals 16 residues. Germline CDR1 and CDR2: LGHDT and YNNKEL (reference sequence). Per the original data handling: Amplification of reference gene primers provided the estimated nucleated cell counts. Measured with immunoSEQ multiplex PCR; TCRdb has only the in-frame clones, and not every one. That table gives V, J and clone size, and the DNA gave D and trimming. Counted here are 140,000 to 150,000 clones, over 70% occurring once; the ten biggest clones make up about 1.8%. The specimen was peripheral blood. This receptor was obtained from an older woman with acute or convalescent COVID-19. The J gene is TRBJ1-6, the V gene TRBV3-1 (or the pseudogene TRBV3-2), with TRBD1 matching over 10 bases. The CDR3 bases are TGTGCCAGCAGCCACATAGGAGGACAGGGGGGTTCACCCCTCCACTTT. It specifies CASSHIGGQGGSPLHF.